The source of this T cell receptor beta chain is a study of T-cell reconstitution after alpha-beta-depleted transplantation in children. Deletions cut 3 bases from V and 0 bases from J, with 3 bases between. Germline V gives CDR1 SQVTM, CDR2 ANQGSEA. The CDR3 length is 12 residues. TCRbeta library construction was performed incorporating unique molecular identifiers. Each CDR3 protein gets one entry after TCRdb re-called the PCR reads with MiXCR. The sample has around 96,000 distinct CDR3 sequences, 10% to 15% seen once. This clonotype was recorded many times. This sequence joins TRBV29-1 and TRBJ1-3; D is uncertain. Sequenced here: PBMCs from the stem cell graft donor, sampled from the stem cell graft. The TCR sequence derives from a human donor who donated a stem cell graft to a child with inherited bone marrow failure. The CDR3 DNA follows: TGCAGCGTTGAGAACTCTGGAAACACCATATATTTT. Translated, it gives CSVENSGNTIYF.